The entry that follows covers one T cell receptor beta chain sequence. Germline V CDR1 and CDR2: SGHTA, FQGNSA. The CDR3 extends over 13 amino acids. Trimming removed 9 bases at V and 3 bases at J, with 12 bases between. The sample belongs to a study of blood T cell repertoires in COVID-19. Study summary: The United States, Italy and Spain were the sources of the acute and convalescent COVID-19 samples. T cells, B-cell-depleted T cells, or PBMCs provided the cDNA or gDNA that served as material.

In the source study's methods: Reference gene primers were amplified, and this amplification served to estimate nucleated cell counts. Assay used: immunoSEQ multiplex PCR; TCRdb lists only in-frame clones, some missing. V, J and clone size were drawn from that table, and D and trimming were deduced from the DNA. The data contain 100,000 to 150,000 clones, approximately 90% of them singletons. This TCR was sampled from a man aged 50-59 years with acute or convalescent COVID-19. The sequencing input was peripheral blood. The gene calls are TRBV7-2 and TRBJ2-1, with D perhaps TRBD2 (7 bases). The CDR3 is CASQGTNYNEQFF. As DNA, the CDR3 is TGTGCCAGTCAGGGGACTAACTACAATGAGCAGTTCTTC.